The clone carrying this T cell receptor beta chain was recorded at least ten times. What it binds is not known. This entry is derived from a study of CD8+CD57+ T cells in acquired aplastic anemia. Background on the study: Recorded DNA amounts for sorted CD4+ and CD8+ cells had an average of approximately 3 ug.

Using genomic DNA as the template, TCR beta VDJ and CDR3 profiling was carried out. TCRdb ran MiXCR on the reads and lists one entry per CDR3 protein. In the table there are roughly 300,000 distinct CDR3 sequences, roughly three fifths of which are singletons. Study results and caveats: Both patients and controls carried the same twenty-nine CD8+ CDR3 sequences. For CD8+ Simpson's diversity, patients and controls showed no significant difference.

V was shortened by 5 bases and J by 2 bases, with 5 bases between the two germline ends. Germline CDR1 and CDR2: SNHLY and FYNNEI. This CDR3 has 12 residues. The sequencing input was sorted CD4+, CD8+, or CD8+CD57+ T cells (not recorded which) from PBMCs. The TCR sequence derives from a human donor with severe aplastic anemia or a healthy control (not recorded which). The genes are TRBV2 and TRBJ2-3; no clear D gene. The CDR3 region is CASSISTDTQYF. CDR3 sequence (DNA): TGTGCCAGCAGTATTTCCACAGATACGCAGTATTTT.